This TCR beta chain was profiled in a study of identical twins. Study-level findings and limits: Part of the zero-insertion signal could reflect confounding by invariant MAIT and iNKT cells.

In this sample, this clonotype turned up many times. As yet, its antigen is unknown. V was pared by 6 bases and J by 4 bases, with 3 bases of the junction left unmatched. Germline-derived CDR1 and CDR2 are SQVTM and ANQGSEA. The CDR3 covers 12 residues. In TCRdb, the 5' RACE reads were re-called with MiXCR into one record per CDR3 protein. The sample includes around 530,000 distinct CDR3 sequences, around 15% of them seen just once. These records were also assigned to another study, of yellow fever vaccine responses in identical twins.

The chain combines TRBV29-1 with TRBJ1-2; 9 bases are a match to TRBD1. The TCR sequence derives from a woman between 18 and 30 years old in good health. The sequenced material came from CD4+ T cells sorted from blood. CDR3 coding DNA: TGCAGCGTCTCGGGACAGGGCTATGGCTACACCTTC. This codes for CSVSGQGYGYTF.